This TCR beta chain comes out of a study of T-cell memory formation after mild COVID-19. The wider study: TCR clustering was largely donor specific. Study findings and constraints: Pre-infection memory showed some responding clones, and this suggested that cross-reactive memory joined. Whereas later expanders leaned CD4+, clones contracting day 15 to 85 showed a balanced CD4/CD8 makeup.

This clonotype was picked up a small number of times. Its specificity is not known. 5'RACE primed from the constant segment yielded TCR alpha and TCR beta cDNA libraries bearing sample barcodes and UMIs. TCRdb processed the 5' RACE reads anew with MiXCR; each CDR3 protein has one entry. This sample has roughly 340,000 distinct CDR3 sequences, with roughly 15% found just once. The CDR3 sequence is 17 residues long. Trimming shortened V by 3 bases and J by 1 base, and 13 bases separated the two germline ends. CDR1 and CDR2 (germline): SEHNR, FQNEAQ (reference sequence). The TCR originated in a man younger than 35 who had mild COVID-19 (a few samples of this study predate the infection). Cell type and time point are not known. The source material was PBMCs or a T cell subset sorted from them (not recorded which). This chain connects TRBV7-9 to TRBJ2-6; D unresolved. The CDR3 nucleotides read TGTGCCAGCAGCTTCGTTGCAGGCGAGTCTGGGGCCAACGTCCTGACTTTC. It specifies CASSFVAGESGANVLTF.